These 25 T cell receptor beta chains were all obtained from the same sample, sequenced in a study of cytomegalovirus exposure and HLA in healthy donors listed by TCRdb under 2017. Library method: the immunoSEQ multiplex PCR assay. TCRdb obtained this table from immuneACCESS and retained in-frame rearrangements with V and J assigned. These tables miss some clones; where compared with another copy, unresolved V genes account for less than half of the shortfall, and the remainder is unexplained. In this sample the table shows about 200,000 clones, roughly 83% of which occur a single time. Jointly, the top ten make up about 6% of the sample. The sequencing sample was made of PBMCs. These receptors came from a woman in her late teens or twenties in good health and CMV-seronegative.

This sequence joins TRBV6-5 and TRBJ2-3; 8 nucleotides align to TRBD2. Germline CDR1 is MNHEY and CDR2 is SVGAGI. The V and J ends lost 5 bases and 2 bases, in that order; junction bases with no gene match: 6. CDR3 length: 15 amino acids. The CDR3 DNA reads as TGTGCCAGCAGTCCTGGACTAGCAATCACAGATACGCAGTATTTT. It yields the protein CASSPGLAITDTQYF.

This chain uses TRBV7-3 with TRBJ2-2; TRBD2 aligns across 10 bases. The CDR3 spans 14 residues. Looked up from germline, CDR1 is SGHTA and CDR2 is FQGTGA. J was trimmed by 5 bases and V by 5 bases; bases with no gene match: 2. CDR3 bases: TGTGCCAGCAGCCAGACTAGCGGGACCGGGGAGCTGTTTTTT. Residues: CASSQTSGTGELFF.

The V gene is TRBV30, the J gene TRBJ1-2; the match to TRBD1 covers 7 bases. CDR1 and CDR2 (germline): GTSNPN, SVGIG (reference sequence). V trimming: 4 bases; J trimming: 5 bases; junction bases outside the gene matches: 7. This CDR3 contains 13 residues. In DNA, the CDR3 is TGTGCCTGGAATGCCAGGGGGAGTTATGGCTACACCTTC. It codes for CAWNARGSYGYTF.

V and J are TRBV27 and TRBJ1-5, with D unresolved. V lost 5 bases to trimming and J lost 0 bases, with 17 bases between them. CDR3 length: 17 residues. The germline V gene has CDR1 MNHEY and CDR2 SMNVEV (reference sequence). The DNA for the CDR3 is TGTGCCAGCAGTAGGGCCCGGACGGCCTATAGCAATCAGCCCCAGCATTTT. Encoded protein: CASSRARTAYSNQPQHF.

The rearrangement joins TRBV4-1 to TRBJ1-2; no definite D call. Germline loops: CDR1 MGHRA, CDR2 YSYEKL. The CDR3 has 15 residues. Trimming removed 3 bases from V and 0 bases from J, with 11 bases in between. The CDR3 bases are TGCGCCAGCAGCCATCCCCGGGGAGCTAACTATGGCTACACCTTC. This sequence encodes CASSHPRGANYGYTF.

CDR3 DNA sequence: TGTGCCAGCAGCGTAGTTCCGGGAGCTGGGGATGAGCAGTTCTTC. This sequence encodes CASSVVPGAGDEQFF. This chain links TRBV9 with TRBJ2-1, with D possibly matching TRBD2 (6 bases). The V gene's germline CDR1 is SGDLS and CDR2 YYNGEE. The CDR3 contains 15 residues. The V end lost 0 bases, the J end lost 8 bases, and 15 bases lay between the germline ends.

The chain links TRBV5-1 to TRBJ2-7; 12 nucleotides line up with TRBD1. CDR3 size: 17 residues. Germline V CDR1 and CDR2: SGHRS, YFSETQ. V dropped 0 bases and J dropped 4; count of bases not matched to a gene: 8. For the CDR3, the DNA is TGCGCCAGCAGCTTGGGTGGAGGGACAGGGGGCTTTTACGAGCAGTACTTC. This sequence encodes CASSLGGGTGGFYEQYF.

This chain links TRBV27 with TRBJ2-1, with 7 bases that match TRBD2. The CDR3 spans 16 residues. CDR1 is MNHEY, CDR2 SMNVEV, per germline (reference sequence). The V segment lost 6 bases and the J segment 10 bases; nucleotides outside the gene matches: 18. Here the CDR3 reads CASSLDSSGKAREQFF. The CDR3 region has the DNA TGTGCCAGCAGCCTTGACTCTAGCGGAAAAGCCCGGGAGCAGTTCTTC.

The J gene is TRBJ2-1, the V gene TRBV6-1, with D possibly being TRBD1 (5 bases). This CDR3 comprises 12 residues. The V end lost 10 bases, the J end lost 7 bases, and 14 bases lay between the germline ends. Germline V gene data show CDR1 as MNHNS and CDR2 as SASEGT. In DNA form, the CDR3 reads TGTGCCACCCTGATGGACAAGAATGAGCAGTTCTTC. This gives the protein CATLMDKNEQFF.

The J gene is TRBJ2-7, the V gene TRBV5-1; 8 bases match TRBD2. The V and J ends lost 2 bases and 0 bases, in that order; junction bases with no gene match: 4. The CDR3 runs to 15 residues. In germline, CDR1 is SGHRS, CDR2 YFSETQ. The CDR3 nucleotides read TGCGCCAGCAGCTTAACTAGCGGTAGCTCCTACGAGCAGTACTTC. Its translation: CASSLTSGSSYEQYF.

The chain combines TRBV29-1 with TRBJ2-5, with D unclear. CDR3 length equals 12 residues. Germline CDR1 is SQVTM and CDR2 is ANQGSEA. V lost 2 bases and J 4 bases, leaving 8 bases between the germline ends. CDR3 bases: TGCAGCGTTGAAAGGGCAGCAGAGACCCAGTACTTC. Its protein product is CSVERAAETQYF.

Of note for this clone: The identical CDR3 is also encoded by other nucleotide sequences in the sample. The V gene is TRBV9, the J gene TRBJ2-1, with a possible D match to TRBD1 (6 bases). The CDR3 is made up of 15 amino acids. The V and J ends lost 0 bases and 1 base respectively, with 8 bases between them. Germline-derived CDR1 and CDR2 are SGDLS and YYNGEE. This chain's CDR3 is CASSVEGGSYNEQFF. CDR3 bases: TGTGCCAGCAGCGTAGAAGGGGGTTCCTACAATGAGCAGTTCTTC.

V is TRBV6-5 and J is TRBJ1-1; no clear D. From germline, CDR1 is MNHEY and CDR2 SVGAGI. The ends were cut back, 0 bases at V and 7 bases at J, with 18 bases in the middle. There are 16 residues in the CDR3. The CDR3 DNA reads as TGTGCCAGCAGTTACTCGAATGGGAACAGACACCTTGAAGCTTTCTTT. Protein product: CASSYSNGNRHLEAFF.

The chain joins TRBV5-6 to TRBJ2-1, with D unresolved. V was cut by 2 bases and J by 8 bases, with 5 bases left in between. Germline values: CDR1 SGHDT, CDR2 YYEEEE. This CDR3 is 11 amino acids long. The CDR3 protein is CASSLVDEQFF. CDR3 coding DNA: TGTGCCAGCAGCTTAGTTGATGAGCAGTTCTTC.

The rearrangement links TRBV5-1 to TRBJ1-2; TRBD1 matches 7 bases. The CDR3 has 15 amino acids. Trimming removed 1 base from V and 2 bases from J; junction bases left unmatched: 5. Germline V lookup: CDR1 SGHRS, CDR2 YFSETQ. CDR3 sequence (DNA): TGCGCCAGCAGCTTGACAACAGGGGCGAACTATGGCTACACCTTC. Amino acids: CASSLTTGANYGYTF.

This chain uses TRBV27 with TRBJ1-1; D is uncertain. CDR1 is MNHEY, CDR2 SMNVEV, per germline (reference sequence). V lost 8 bases, J lost 0 bases, and 16 bases lay in between. This CDR3 has 15 residues. Written as DNA, the CDR3 is TGTGCCAGCCACCCCCGGGGTCTGATGAACACTGAAGCTTTCTTT. This gives the protein CASHPRGLMNTEAFF.

CDR3 nucleotides: TGCGCCGGTGGGACAGCTCCACAGCCCCAGCATTTT. Translated, it gives CAGGTAPQPQHF. The V call is TRBV10-2, the J call TRBJ1-5, with TRBD1 matching 7 bases. The length of the CDR3 is 12 residues. J gave up 7 bases and V 11 bases, and 8 bases lay outside the gene matches. Germline V gives CDR1 WSHSY, CDR2 SAAADI.

The sample holds one count of this clone. The chain recombines TRBV5-1 with TRBJ2-1; 9 nucleotides agree with TRBD2. Germline values: CDR1 SGHRS, CDR2 YFSETQ. The CDR3 is made up of 14 amino acids. J gave up 7 bases and V 6 bases, and 8 bases lay outside the gene matches. The CDR3 nucleotides are TGCGCCAGCACTGCGATAGCGGGAGTGAATGAGCAGTTCTTC. Amino acids: CASTAIAGVNEQFF.

This chain uses TRBV27 with TRBJ2-3; 8 positions agree with TRBD2. After removal of 7 bases from V and 2 bases from J, the junction contained 8 bases not matched to a gene. The CDR3 has 15 residues. Germline values: CDR1 MNHEY, CDR2 SMNVEV (reference sequence). CDR3 region: CASTRLAGNTDTQYF. The CDR3 DNA follows: TGTGCCAGCACCAGGCTAGCGGGTAACACAGATACGCAGTATTTT.

The J gene is TRBJ1-2, the V gene TRBV6-5; possible D gene TRBD1, 5 bases. Germline CDR1 is MNHEY and CDR2 is SVGAGI. There are 13 residues in the CDR3. The V and J ends lost 4 bases and 4 bases respectively, with 10 bases between them. CDR3 region: CASSSRDSYGYTF. In DNA form, the CDR3 reads TGTGCCAGCAGTTCCCGGGACTCCTATGGCTACACCTTC.

V usage is TRBV5-6 and J usage is TRBJ2-2; D gene unclear. Trimming pared 2 bases from V and 7 bases from J, leaving 15 bases between. The germline CDR1 and CDR2 sequences are SGHDT and YYEEEE. This CDR3 spans 15 amino acids. The CDR3 here is CASSLGEADGGELFF. The CDR3 DNA reads as TGTGCCAGCAGCTTAGGTGAGGCCGACGGCGGGGAGCTGTTTTTT.

The genes are TRBV6-5 and TRBJ1-4; 8 bases are a match to TRBD1. Germline values: CDR1 MNHEY, CDR2 SVGAGI. V was pared by 2 bases and J by 3 bases, with 2 bases of the junction left unmatched. This CDR3 has 15 residues. The CDR3 protein is CASSYRQGPNEKLFF. In DNA form, the CDR3 reads TGTGCCAGCAGTTACCGACAGGGGCCTAATGAAAAACTGTTTTTT.

The sample holds a few counts of this clone. The V gene is TRBV2, the J gene TRBJ1-6; 7 bases are shared with TRBD1. The CDR3 has 13 amino acids. Looked up from germline, CDR1 is SNHLY and CDR2 is FYNNEI. The V gene end was trimmed by 7 bases and the J gene end by 8 bases; junction bases not matched to a gene: 5. The DNA of the CDR3 is TGTGCCAGCACGGGACAGAGCTATTCACCCCTCCACTTT. Its protein is CASTGQSYSPLHF.

This clone has only one observation. This chain links TRBV6-1 with TRBJ1-2; D is uncertain. CDR1 MNHNS and CDR2 SASEGT come from the germline V gene. The CDR3 consists of 13 residues. Trimming shortened V by 3 bases and J by 4 bases, and 9 bases separated the two germline ends. The CDR3 DNA follows: TGTGCCAGCAGTGACGCGACAAGCTATGGCTACACCTTC. As protein: CASSDATSYGYTF.

Only one count was recorded for this clone. The J gene is TRBJ1-2, the V gene TRBV7-2, with D maybe TRBD1 (6 bases). Trimming cost V 5 bases and J 10 bases, with 14 bases left between them. This CDR3 is built from 12 residues. Germline V lookup: CDR1 SGHTA, CDR2 FQGNSA. The CDR3 is CASSQNYRDYTF. The CDR3 bases are TGTGCCAGCAGCCAAAACTACAGGGACTACACCTTC.